This T cell receptor (beta chain) was found in a study of blood T cell repertoires in COVID-19. The overall study: Sources were T cells, B-cell-depleted T cells, or PBMCs; the material itself was cDNA or gDNA.

In the authors' methods: Estimation of nucleated cell counts was performed using reference gene primer amplification. Method: immunoSEQ multiplex PCR; TCRdb's copy keeps in-frame clones and lacks some. V and J calls and clone size are those listed in that table; D and trimming were worked out from the DNA. This table holds approximately 170,000 clones, around 85% found once. The CDR3 sequence is 14 residues long. Trimming shortened V by 0 bases and J by 4 bases, and 7 bases separated the two germline ends. CDR1 LGHDT and CDR2 YNNKEL come from the germline V gene (reference sequence). This TCR came from a man older than 75 with COVID-19, enrolled during active disease. The specimen sequenced was peripheral blood. The rearrangement uses TRBV3-1 (or the pseudogene TRBV3-2) and TRBJ2-1; the D gene is possibly TRBD1 (5 bases). CDR3: CASSQDQGYNEQFF. Written as DNA, the CDR3 is TGTGCCAGCAGCCAAGACCAGGGTTACAATGAGCAGTTCTTC.